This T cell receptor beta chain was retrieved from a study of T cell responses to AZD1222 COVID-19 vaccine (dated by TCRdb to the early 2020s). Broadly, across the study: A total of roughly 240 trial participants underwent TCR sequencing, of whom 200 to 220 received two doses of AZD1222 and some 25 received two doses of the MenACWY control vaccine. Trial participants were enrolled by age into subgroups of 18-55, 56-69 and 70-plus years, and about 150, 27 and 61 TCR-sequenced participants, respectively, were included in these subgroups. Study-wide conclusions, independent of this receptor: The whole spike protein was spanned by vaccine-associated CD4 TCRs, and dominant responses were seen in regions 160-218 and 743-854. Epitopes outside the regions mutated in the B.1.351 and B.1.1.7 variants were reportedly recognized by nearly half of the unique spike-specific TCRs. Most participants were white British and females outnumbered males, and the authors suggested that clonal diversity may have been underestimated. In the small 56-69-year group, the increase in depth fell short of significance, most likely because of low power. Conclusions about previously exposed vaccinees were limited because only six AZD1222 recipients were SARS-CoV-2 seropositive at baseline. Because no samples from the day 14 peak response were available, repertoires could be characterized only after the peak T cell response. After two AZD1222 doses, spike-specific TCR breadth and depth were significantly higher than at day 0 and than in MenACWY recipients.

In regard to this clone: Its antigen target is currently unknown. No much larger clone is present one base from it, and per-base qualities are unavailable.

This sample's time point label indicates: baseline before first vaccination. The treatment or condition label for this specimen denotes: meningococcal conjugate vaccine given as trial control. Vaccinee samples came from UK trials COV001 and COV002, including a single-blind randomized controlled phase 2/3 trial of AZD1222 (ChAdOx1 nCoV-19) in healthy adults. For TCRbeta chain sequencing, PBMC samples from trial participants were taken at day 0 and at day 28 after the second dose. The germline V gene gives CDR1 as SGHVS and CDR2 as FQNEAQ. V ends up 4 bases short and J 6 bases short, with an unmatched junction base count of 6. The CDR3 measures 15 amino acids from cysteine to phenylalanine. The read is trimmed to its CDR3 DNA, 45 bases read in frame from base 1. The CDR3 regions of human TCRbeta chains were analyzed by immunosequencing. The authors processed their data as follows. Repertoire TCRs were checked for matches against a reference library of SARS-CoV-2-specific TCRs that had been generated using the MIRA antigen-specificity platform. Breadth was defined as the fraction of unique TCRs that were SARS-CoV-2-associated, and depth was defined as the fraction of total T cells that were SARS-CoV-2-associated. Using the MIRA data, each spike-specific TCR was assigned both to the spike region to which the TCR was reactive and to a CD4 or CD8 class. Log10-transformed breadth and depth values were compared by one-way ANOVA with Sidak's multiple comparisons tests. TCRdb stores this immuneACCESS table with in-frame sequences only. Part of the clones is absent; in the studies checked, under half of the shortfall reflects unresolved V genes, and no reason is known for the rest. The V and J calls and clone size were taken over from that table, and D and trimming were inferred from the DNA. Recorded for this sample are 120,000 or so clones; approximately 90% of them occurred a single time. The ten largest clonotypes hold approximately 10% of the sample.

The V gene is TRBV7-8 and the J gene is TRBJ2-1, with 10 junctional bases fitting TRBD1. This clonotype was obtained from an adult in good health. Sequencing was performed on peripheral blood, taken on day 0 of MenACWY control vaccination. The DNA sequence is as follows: TGTGCCAGCAGCTCAGGACAGGGGGGAACCAATGAGCAGTTCTTC. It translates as CASSSGQGGTNEQFF.